The T cell receptor (beta chain) under discussion was sequenced for a study of blood T cell repertoires in COVID-19. The table came from immunoSEQ multiplex PCR; TCRdb's copy has only in-frame clones and leaves some out. Of 200,000 to 250,000 clones listed, 80% to 90% are singletons. The V end was cut by 7 bases, the J end by 0 bases, with 25 bases between. The germline V gene has CDR1 MGHDK and CDR2 SYGVNS. The CDR3 has 18 amino acids. The chain links TRBV25-1 to TRBJ2-7; perhaps TRBD2 as D (5 bases). Sequencing was performed on peripheral blood. This receptor was obtained from a woman of 80 years or more with acute or convalescent COVID-19. This CDR3 is CASTPGAEYLSCSYEQYF. CDR3 DNA sequence: TGTGCCAGCACTCCCGGAGCGGAATACTTATCCTGCTCCTACGAGCAGTACTTC.